Presented here are 15 T cell receptor beta chains from one specimen sequenced in a study of blood T cell repertoires in COVID-19. Sequencing used immunoSEQ multiplex PCR; TCRdb keeps in-frame clones, though not all of them. The sample holds roughly 180,000 clones; 65% to 85% are singletons and the top ten take about 7%. The sequenced sample consisted of peripheral blood. The source is a woman aged 40 to 49 with COVID-19, enrolled during active disease.

The chain joins TRBV10-3 to TRBJ2-7; possibly TRBD1 for D (5 bases). This CDR3 region has 15 residues. The germline V gene encodes CDR1 ENHRY and CDR2 SYGVKD. V was pared by 6 bases and J by 7 bases, with 22 bases between. Here the CDR3 reads CAISAVKTGRPEQYF. Here the CDR3 DNA reads TGTGCCATCAGCGCCGTCAAAACAGGACGTCCAGAGCAGTACTTC.

The chain recombines TRBV27 with TRBJ1-5; maybe TRBD1 (5 bases). Per germline, CDR1 MNHEY and CDR2 SMNVEV (reference sequence). V lost 3 bases, J lost 9 bases, and 12 bases lay in between. The CDR3 consists of 13 residues. DNA for the CDR3: TGTGCCAGCAGTTTGAACAGGCAGATGCCCCAGCATTTT. The encoded protein is CASSLNRQMPQHF.

CDR3 sequence: CASFPGTGAFHEQYF. DNA of the CDR3: TGTGCCAGTTTTCCCGGGACAGGGGCCTTCCACGAGCAGTACTTC. This rearrangement joins TRBV19 to TRBJ2-7; 10 bases fit TRBD1. The junction had 12 bases not matched to a gene; V was cut back by 8 bases and J by 5 bases. CDR1 and CDR2 from the germline V gene are LNHDA and SQIVND (reference sequence). The CDR3 loop spans 15 amino acids. Together with reference TRBV19 and TRBJ2-7, the CDR3 gives the full variable domain: DGGITQSPKYLFRKEGQNVTLSCEQNLNHDAMYWYRQDPGQGLRLIYYSQIVNDFQKGDIAEGYSVSREKKESFPLTVTSAQKNPTAFYLCASFPGTGAFHEQYFGPGTRLTVT.

The CDR3 reads CASRKTGAGELFF. CDR3 in DNA: TGTGCCAGCAGAAAGACAGGGGCCGGGGAGCTGTTTTTT. V usage is TRBV6-4 and J usage is TRBJ2-2, with 8 bases that match TRBD1. CDR1 is MRHNA, CDR2 SNTAGT, per germline. The J segment lost 6 bases and the V segment lost 6 bases, leaving 3 bases of the junction unmatched. The CDR3 consists of 13 residues.

In this sample, this clone turned up once. The rearrangement links TRBV3-1 (or the pseudogene TRBV3-2) to TRBJ1-1; the D is unclear. V was trimmed by 4 bases and J by 7 bases, leaving 16 bases between them. The CDR3 totals 14 residues. Germline V gene sequence: CDR1 LGHDT, CDR2 YNNKEL (reference sequence). CDR3 region: CASSLQIPGNEAFF. CDR3 nucleotide sequence: TGTGCCAGCAGCCTCCAAATTCCGGGAAATGAAGCTTTCTTT.

The chain links TRBV3-1 (or the pseudogene TRBV3-2) to TRBJ1-5; 10 bases line up with TRBD1. The CDR3 loop spans 19 amino acids. Germline V CDR1 and CDR2: LGHDT, YNNKEL (reference sequence). The ends lost 0 bases at V and 6 bases at J; junction bases unmatched: 14. CDR3: CASSQDFPGTGVSSQPQHF. CDR3 DNA sequence: TGTGCCAGCAGCCAAGATTTTCCCGGGACAGGGGTTTCGAGTCAGCCCCAGCATTTT.

The chain employs TRBV6-5 and TRBJ1-2; 7 bases align to TRBD1. Germline lookup yields CDR1 MNHEY and CDR2 SVGAGI. V dropped 6 bases and J dropped 4; count of bases not matched to a gene: 8. This CDR3 has 14 amino acids. CDR3 DNA sequence: TGTGCCAGCAGCCGAGGGGACAGCTCCTATGGCTACACCTTC. This gives the protein CASSRGDSSYGYTF.

This clone was counted a single time. The chain uses TRBV3-1 (or the pseudogene TRBV3-2) and TRBJ2-7; D may be TRBD1 (6 bases). The CDR3 consists of 11 residues. With 8 bases removed from V and 3 bases from J, the gap between germline ends came to 8 bases. Germline lookup yields CDR1 LGHDT and CDR2 YNNKEL (reference sequence). CDR3 DNA sequence: TGTGCCAGCGTACAGGGCTACGAGCAGTACTTC. It yields the protein CASVQGYEQYF.

The table lists this clone with a few counts. CDR3 sequence (DNA): TGTGCCAGCAGCTCGGGAACTGAAGCTTTCTTT. Translation gives CASSSGTEAFF. The chain links TRBV7-3 to TRBJ1-1, with D unclear. CDR3 size: 11 residues. CDR1 and CDR2 (germline): SGHTA, FQGTGA. Trimming removed 4 bases at V and 5 bases at J, with 5 bases between.

The chain uses TRBV10-3 and TRBJ2-1; 9 bases map to TRBD2. V shed 4 bases and J 7 bases; nucleotides not matched to a gene: 8. Germline V gene data show CDR1 as ENHRY and CDR2 as SYGVKD. This CDR3 spans 15 amino acids. CDR3 nucleotides: TGTGCCATCAGTGTTACGGGACTAGCAGGGAATGAGCAGTTCTTC. Its protein is CAISVTGLAGNEQFF.

J is TRBJ2-7 and V is TRBV12-3 or TRBV12-4, with D tentatively TRBD2 (6 bases). V gave up 5 bases and J gave up 4 bases, with 12 bases separating them. The CDR3 consists of 13 residues. This CDR3 is CASSNGRGYEQYF. CDR3 sequence (DNA): TGTGCCAGCAGTAACGGGAGAGGGTACGAGCAGTACTTC.

As regards this clone: Compared with germline, one end of the junction differs, possibly owing to a read error. The gene calls are TRBV3-1 (or the pseudogene TRBV3-2) and TRBJ2-3, with 9 bases fitting TRBD1. This CDR3 comprises 15 residues. The germline CDR1 and CDR2 sequences are LGHDT and YNNKEL (reference sequence). The CDR3 DNA follows: TGTGCCAGCAGCCGGGGACAGGGAAGCACGGATACGCAGTATTTT. Encoded protein: CASSRGQGSTDTQYF.

This clone appeared once. The rearrangement joins TRBV4-2 to TRBJ2-3; 7 nucleotides match TRBD2. CDR1 and CDR2 from the germline V gene are LGHNA and YNFKEQ. The length of the CDR3 is 16 residues. V was clipped by 1 base and J by 1 base; unmatched bases: 5. This chain's CDR3 is CASSQGEGRGTDTQYF. CDR3 sequence (DNA): TGTGCCAGCAGCCAAGGTGAGGGGAGGGGCACAGATACGCAGTATTTT.

The chain employs TRBV25-1 and TRBJ2-4, with 8 bases matching TRBD1. Germline trimming cut 6 bases from V and 5 bases from J; bases unmatched to any gene: 0. This CDR3 has 12 residues. CDR1 MGHDK and CDR2 SYGVNS come from the germline V gene. CDR3 protein: CASRQGENIQYF. The CDR3 DNA reads as TGTGCCAGCAGACAGGGGGAAAACATTCAGTACTTC. Looking up the rest from reference TRBV25-1 and TRBJ2-4 gives the full variable domain: EADIYQTPRYLVIGTGKKITLECSQTMGHDKMYWYQQDPGMELHLIHYSYGVNSTEKGDLSSESTVSRIRTEHFPLTLESARPSHTSQYLCASRQGENIQYFGAGTRLSVL.

This sequence joins TRBV5-1 and TRBJ1-5, with TRBD1 matching 8 bases. Looked up from germline, CDR1 is SGHRS and CDR2 is YFSETQ. J lost 0 bases, V lost 4 bases, and 3 bases had no gene match. There are 15 residues in the CDR3. The DNA for the CDR3 is TGCGCCAGCAGCCCGACAGGGGATAGCAATCAGCCCCAGCATTTT. Its translation: CASSPTGDSNQPQHF.